This T cell receptor beta chain stems from a study of tumor-infiltrating lymphocytes in primary liver carcinoma. Study-level background: The patient group consisted of men and women aged 30 to 69 years. With diameters of roughly 4 to 10 cm, tumors were stage T1-T3 N0M0.

Germline V gene lookup returns CDR1 SEHNR and CDR2 FQNEAQ (reference sequence). J gave up 7 bases and V 5 bases, and 7 bases lay outside the gene matches. The CDR3 contains 13 residues. Total RNA (roughly 550 ng) served as template for TCR beta cDNA synthesis primed by a constant-region primer. Slightly modified ARM-PCR, run as three nested multiplex PCR rounds, produced the TCR beta libraries. It was with TRBV1-TRBV30 forward primers and a C-beta reverse primer that the first two PCR rounds were run, at 10 cycles each. Using its own MiXCR run on the multiplex PCR reads, TCRdb lists one record per CDR3 protein. The repertoire holds about 350,000 distinct CDR3 sequences, with approximately 65% as singletons. The table lists this clonotype with a few counts. Germline DNA was extracted too, while blood RNA derived from unsorted whole blood.

Sequencing used peripheral blood. This sequence originates from a middle-aged man with primary liver carcinoma and hepatitis B virus infection. This chain connects TRBV7-9 to TRBJ2-7; 8 bases line up with TRBD1. The CDR3 DNA is TGTGCCAGCAGCCTACAGGGGGGTGAGGAGCAGTACTTC. It codes for CASSLQGGEEQYF. The full variable domain, rest sourced from reference TRBV7-9 and TRBJ2-7, is DTGVSQNPRHKITKRGQNVTFRCDPISEHNRLYWYRQTLGQGPEFLTYFQNEAQLEKSRLLSDRFSAERPKGSFSTLEIQRTEQGDSAMYLCASSLQGGEEQYFGPGTRLTVT.